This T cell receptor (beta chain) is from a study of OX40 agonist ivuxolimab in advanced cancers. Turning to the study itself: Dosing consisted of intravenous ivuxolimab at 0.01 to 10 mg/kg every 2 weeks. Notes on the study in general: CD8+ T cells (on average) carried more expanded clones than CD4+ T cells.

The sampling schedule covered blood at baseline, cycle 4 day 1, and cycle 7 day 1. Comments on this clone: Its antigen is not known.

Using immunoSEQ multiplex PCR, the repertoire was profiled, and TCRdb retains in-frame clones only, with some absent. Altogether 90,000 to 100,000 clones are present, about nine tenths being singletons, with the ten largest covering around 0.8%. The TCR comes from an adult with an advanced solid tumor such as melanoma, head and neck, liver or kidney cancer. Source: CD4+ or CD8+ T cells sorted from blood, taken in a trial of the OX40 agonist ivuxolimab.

The CDR3 is CASSDRSTSVNTGELFF. For the CDR3, the DNA is TGTGCCAGCAGTGACAGATCTACTAGCGTCAACACCGGGGAGCTGTTTTTT. This rearrangement joins TRBV4-2 to TRBJ2-2; 7 nucleotides line up with TRBD2. Losses at the gene ends were 6 bases for V and 2 bases for J; bases not matched to a gene: 12. Germline-derived CDR1 and CDR2 are LGHNA and YNFKEQ. The CDR3 runs 17 residues.